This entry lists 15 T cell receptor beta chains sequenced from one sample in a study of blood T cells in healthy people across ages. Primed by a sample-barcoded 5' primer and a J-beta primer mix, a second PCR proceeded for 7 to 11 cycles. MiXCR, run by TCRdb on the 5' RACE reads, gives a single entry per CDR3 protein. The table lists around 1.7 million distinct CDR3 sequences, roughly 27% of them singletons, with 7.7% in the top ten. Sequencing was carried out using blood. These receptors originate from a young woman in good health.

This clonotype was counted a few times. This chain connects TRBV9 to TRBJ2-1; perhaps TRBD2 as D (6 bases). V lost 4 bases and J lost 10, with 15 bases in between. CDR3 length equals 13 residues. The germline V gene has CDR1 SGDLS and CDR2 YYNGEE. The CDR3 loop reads CASSPGGAGEQFF. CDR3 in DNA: TGTGCCAGCAGCCCAGGAGGGGCAGGGGAGCAGTTCTTC.

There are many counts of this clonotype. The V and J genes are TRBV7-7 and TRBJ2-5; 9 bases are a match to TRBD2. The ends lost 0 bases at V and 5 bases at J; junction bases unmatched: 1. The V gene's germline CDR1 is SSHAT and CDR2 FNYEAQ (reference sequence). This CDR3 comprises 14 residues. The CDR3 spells CASSLAGLAETQYF. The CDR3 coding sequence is TGTGCCAGCAGCTTAGCAGGACTAGCGGAGACCCAGTACTTC.

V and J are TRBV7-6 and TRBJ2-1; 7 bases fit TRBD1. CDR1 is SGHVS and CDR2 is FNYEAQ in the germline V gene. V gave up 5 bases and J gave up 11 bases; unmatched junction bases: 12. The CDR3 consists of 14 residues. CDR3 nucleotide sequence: TGTGCCAGCAGCCCACCGGGACAGATATTTAAGCAGTTCTTC. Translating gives CASSPPGQIFKQFF.

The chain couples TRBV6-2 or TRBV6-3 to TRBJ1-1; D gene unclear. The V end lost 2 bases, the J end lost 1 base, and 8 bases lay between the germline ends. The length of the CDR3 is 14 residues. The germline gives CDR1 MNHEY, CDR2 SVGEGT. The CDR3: CASSYVASNTEAFF. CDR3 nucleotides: TGTGCCAGCAGTTACGTAGCATCGAACACTGAAGCTTTCTTT.

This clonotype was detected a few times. For the CDR3, the DNA is TGTGCCAGCAGCCCCGGCCCGGGGAAGGGGGATCAGCCCCAGCATTTT. It translates to CASSPGPGKGDQPQHF. This rearrangement joins TRBV7-2 to TRBJ1-5, with D maybe TRBD1 (6 bases). Germline V CDR1 and CDR2: SGHTA, FQGNSA. This CDR3 comprises 16 residues. V was pared by 5 bases and J by 5 bases, with 19 bases between.

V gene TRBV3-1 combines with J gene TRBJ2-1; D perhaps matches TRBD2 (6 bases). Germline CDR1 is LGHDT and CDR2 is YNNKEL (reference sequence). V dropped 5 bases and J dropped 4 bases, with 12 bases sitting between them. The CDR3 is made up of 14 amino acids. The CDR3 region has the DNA TGTGCCAGCAGCTCGCTCGGGGGATACAATGAGCAGTTCTTC. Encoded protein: CASSSLGGYNEQFF.

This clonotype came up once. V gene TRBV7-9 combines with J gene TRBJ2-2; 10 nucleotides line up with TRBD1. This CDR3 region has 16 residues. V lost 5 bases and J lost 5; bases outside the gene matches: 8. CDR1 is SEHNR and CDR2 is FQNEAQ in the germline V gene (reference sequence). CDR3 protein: CASSPWDRGQTGELFF. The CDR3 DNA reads TGTGCCAGCAGCCCATGGGACAGGGGTCAAACCGGGGAGCTGTTTTTT.

CDR3 nucleotide sequence: TGTGCCAGTAGTATTCAGCTCACTAACTATGGCTACACCTTC. Translating it yields CASSIQLTNYGYTF. The J gene is TRBJ1-2, the V gene TRBV19; D remains unclear. V was trimmed by 3 bases and J by 0 bases, leaving 8 bases between them. CDR3 length: 14 amino acids. Germline CDR1 and CDR2: LNHDA and SQIVND (reference sequence).

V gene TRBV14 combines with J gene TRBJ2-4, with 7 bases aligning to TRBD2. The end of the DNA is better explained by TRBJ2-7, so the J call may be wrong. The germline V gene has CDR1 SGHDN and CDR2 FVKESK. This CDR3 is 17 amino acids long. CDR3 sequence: CASSVRWLAAHQYEQYF. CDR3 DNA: TGTGCCAGCAGCGTTAGATGGCTAGCGGCACACCAGTACGAGCAGTACTTC.

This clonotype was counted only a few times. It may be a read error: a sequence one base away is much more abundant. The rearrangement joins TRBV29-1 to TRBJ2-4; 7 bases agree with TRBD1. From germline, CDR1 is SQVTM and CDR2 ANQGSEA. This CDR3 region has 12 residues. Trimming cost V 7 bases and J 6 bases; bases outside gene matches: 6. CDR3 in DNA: TGCAGCGCCCCGGGACAGAGAAACATTCAGTACTTC. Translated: CSAPGQRNIQYF.

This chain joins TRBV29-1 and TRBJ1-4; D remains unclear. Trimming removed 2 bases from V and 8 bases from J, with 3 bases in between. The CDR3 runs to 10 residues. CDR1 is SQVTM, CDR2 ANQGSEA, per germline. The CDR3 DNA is TGCAGCGTTGAAAAAGAAAAACTGTTTTTT. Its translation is CSVEKEKLFF.

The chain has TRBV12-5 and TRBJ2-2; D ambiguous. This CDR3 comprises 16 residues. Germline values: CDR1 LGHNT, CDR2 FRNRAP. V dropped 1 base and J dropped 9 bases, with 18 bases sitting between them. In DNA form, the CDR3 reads TGTGCTAGTGGTTTGGGGCAACTACGGGTGGCCAGGGAGCTGTTTTTT. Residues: CASGLGQLRVARELFF.

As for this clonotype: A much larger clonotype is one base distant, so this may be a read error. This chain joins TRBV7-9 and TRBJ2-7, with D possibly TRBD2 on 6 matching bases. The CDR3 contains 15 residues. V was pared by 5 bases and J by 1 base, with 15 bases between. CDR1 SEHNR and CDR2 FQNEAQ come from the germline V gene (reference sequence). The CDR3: CASSKPTSGSYEQYF. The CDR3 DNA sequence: TGTGCCAGCAGCAAGCCGACTAGTGGTTCCTACGAGCAGTACTTC. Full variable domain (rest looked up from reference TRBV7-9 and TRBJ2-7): DTGVSQNPRHKITKRGQNVTFRCDPISEHNRLYWYRQTLGQGPEFLTYFQNEAQLEKSRLLSDRFSAERPKGSFSTLEIQRTEQGDSAMYLCASSKPTSGSYEQYFGPGTRLTVT.

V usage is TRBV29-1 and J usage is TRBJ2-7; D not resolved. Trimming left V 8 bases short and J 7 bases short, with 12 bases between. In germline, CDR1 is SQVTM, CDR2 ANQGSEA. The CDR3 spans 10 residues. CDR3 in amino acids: CSSGNNEQYF. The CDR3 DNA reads TGCAGCTCCGGTAACAATGAGCAGTACTTC.

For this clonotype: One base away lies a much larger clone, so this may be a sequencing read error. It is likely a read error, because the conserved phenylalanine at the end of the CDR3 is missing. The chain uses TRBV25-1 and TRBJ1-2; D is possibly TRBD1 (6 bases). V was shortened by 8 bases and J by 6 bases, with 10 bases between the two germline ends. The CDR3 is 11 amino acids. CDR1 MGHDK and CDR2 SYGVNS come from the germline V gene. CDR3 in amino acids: CASRRQDGYTL. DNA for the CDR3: TGTGCCAGCCGACGACAGGATGGCTACACCCTC.